Presented here are 3 T cell receptor beta chains from one specimen sequenced in a study of OX40 agonist ivuxolimab in advanced cancers. Profiling relied on immunoSEQ multiplex PCR, and the TCRdb table lists in-frame clones only, not all of them. The sample includes tens of thousands of clones, 70% to 90% seen only once; the top ten take 6.5%. The sequencing here drew on CD4+ or CD8+ T cells sorted from blood, taken in a trial of the OX40 agonist ivuxolimab. These receptors originate from an adult with an advanced solid tumor such as melanoma, head and neck, liver or kidney cancer.

The V and J genes are TRBV19 and TRBJ1-3; D gene unclear. Germline loops: CDR1 LNHDA, CDR2 SQIVND (reference sequence). The germline V and J ends were trimmed by 5 bases and 0 bases, with 5 bases remaining between them. CDR3 length: 13 amino acids. CDR3 amino acids: CASSYSSGNTIYF. The CDR3 DNA is TGTGCCAGTAGTTACAGCTCTGGAAACACCATATATTTT.

The chain links TRBV7-8 to TRBJ2-7; D is unclear. V lost 1 base and J lost 2, with 6 bases in between. The germline CDR1 and CDR2 sequences are SGHVS and FQNEAQ. This CDR3 region has 13 residues. The CDR3 region is CASSLGRAYEQYF. In DNA, the CDR3 is TGTGCCAGCAGCTTAGGACGGGCCTACGAGCAGTACTTC.

The rearrangement uses TRBV27 and TRBJ2-6, with D unclear. Germline V gives CDR1 MNHEY, CDR2 SMNVEV (reference sequence). This CDR3 spans 13 amino acids. V was trimmed by 6 bases and J by 0 bases, leaving 3 bases between them. CDR3: CASRNSGANVLTF. The CDR3 DNA sequence: TGTGCCAGCAGAAACTCTGGGGCCAACGTCCTGACTTTC.